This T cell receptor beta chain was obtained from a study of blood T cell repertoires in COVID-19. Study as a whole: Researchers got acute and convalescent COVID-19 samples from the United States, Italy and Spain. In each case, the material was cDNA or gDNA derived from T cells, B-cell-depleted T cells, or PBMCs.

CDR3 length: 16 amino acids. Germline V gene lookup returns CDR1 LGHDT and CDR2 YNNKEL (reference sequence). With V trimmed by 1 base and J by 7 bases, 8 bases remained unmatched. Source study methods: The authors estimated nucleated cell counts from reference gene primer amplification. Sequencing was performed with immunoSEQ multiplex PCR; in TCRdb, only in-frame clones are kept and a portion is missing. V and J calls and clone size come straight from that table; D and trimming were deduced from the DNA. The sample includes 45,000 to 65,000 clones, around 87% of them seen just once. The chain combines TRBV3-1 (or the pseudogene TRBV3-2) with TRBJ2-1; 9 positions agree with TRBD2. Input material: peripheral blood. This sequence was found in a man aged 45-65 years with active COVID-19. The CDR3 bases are TGTGCCAGCAGCCAAGGATTAGCGGGAGTAAAAAATGAGCAGTTCTTC. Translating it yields CASSQGLAGVKNEQFF.